The TCR beta chain described here comes from a study of CD8 T cells in ankylosing spondylitis. Study-wide results and caveats: Seemingly distinctive of ankylosing spondylitis blood was a TCR beta motif formed by eight highly homologous variants. Matched ankylosing spondylitis synovial fluid reportedly contained a significantly enriched population of disease-linked clones. Both synovial fluid and blood in reactive arthritis had previously been reported to carry some motif variants.

The CDR3 runs 15 residues. V shed 1 base and J 7 bases; nucleotides not matched to a gene: 8. Germline CDR1 and CDR2: MGHRA and YSYEKL. Libraries of TCR beta came from quantitative 5'-RACE with molecular barcodes. TCRdb reanalysed the 5' RACE reads using MiXCR and keeps one entry per CDR3 protein. The table includes around 140,000 distinct CDR3 sequences, about a sixth detected once. This clonotype was detected a few times. What it binds is unknown. Sequenced sample: blood, either unsorted or a sorted T cell fraction (not recorded which). The clonotype originates from a male donor with ankylosing spondylitis. The J gene is TRBJ2-3, the V gene TRBV4-1; 7 nucleotides agree with TRBD2. CDR3 residues: CASSQAGTNMYTQYF. In DNA form, the CDR3 reads TGCGCCAGCAGCCAAGCGGGGACTAATATGTATACGCAGTATTTT.